This T cell receptor beta chain appears in the sequencing data of a study of cytomegalovirus exposure and HLA in healthy donors (dated by TCRdb to the late 2010s). With respect to the entire study: In an earlier analysis of approximately 500 of the donors, less than 350 Gb of sequence data and some 120 million unique TCR beta sequences from about 179 million T cells were reported. Among about 360 genotyped donors of the cohort, an average of around 240,000 unique TCR beta nucleotide sequences were sequenced per donor, roughly 20% of them non-productive. A later genetic analysis took genome-wide SNP genotypes for about 55% of the 666 donors and used that subset as a discovery cohort. Roughly 300 gigabases of sequencing data and approximately 85 million unique TCR sequences were included in an early release covering 500 to 750 HLA-typed donors. Alongside the repertoire data, information on donor age, sex, ethnicity and CMV serostatus was compiled. The T cell repertoires of under 750 subjects were profiled by immunosequencing and related to cytomegalovirus serostatus. Of the 350 to 450 genotyped donors, approximately 82% fell in the genetic ancestry cluster associated with self-reported Caucasian donors. Because of strong linkage in the cohort, a few DR-DQ haplotypes were treated as single units for association and clustering. Rather than using new phenotypic data, the later analysis identified candidate immune exposures from TCR beta sequences and from how often those sequences occurred across donors. All discovery cohort repertoires had been generated on a single sequencing platform. Class I and class II HLA loci were covered by the typing at four-digit resolution. Besides the first cohort of approximately 670 subjects, a separate validation cohort made up of roughly 120 different subjects was used. To predict cytomegalovirus infection status, the study combined high-throughput TCR immunosequencing, statistical association of individual TCRs with disease status, and machine learning. The study aimed to test whether signatures of past pathogen exposure could be identified by cataloging public T cell receptors. An earlier analysis of 587 of the donors used high-throughput TCR beta sequencing to judge whether each TCR beta V gene segment behaved as functional or pseudogenic. A later analysis re-examined previously published TCR beta repertoires from about 670 donors and added high-resolution HLA genotyping to investigate patterns of TCR occurrence. The number of typed donors differed by locus: about 629-630 for A, B, C, DRB1 and DQB1; some 500 for DQA1; around 580 for DPA1; and around 490 for DPB1.

The cohort comprised around 700 healthy bone marrow donors. Cohort members were all nominally healthy when sampled, although unrecorded immune exposures were likely present. The donor was CMV seropositive and belonged to the group of over 250 seropositive cohort members. Each donor provided a peripheral blood sample, and peripheral blood mononuclear cells were used for TCR beta sequencing. Genomic DNA extraction from the blood cell samples was performed with the Qiagen DNeasy Blood Extraction Kit. The paper as a whole reports these results and caveats: Linkage disequilibrium might explain the correlated functional status among segregating V segments, but an unknown experimental factor could not be excluded. In vitro tests confirmed that a few of the cytomegalovirus-associated TCR beta chains recognize cytomegalovirus antigens. In a later analysis, HLA-associated TCR beta chains showed more clonal expansion and lower generation probabilities than non-associated chains that were equally common. According to the authors, the approach could potentially be generalized to other disease states and immunological phenotypes. Only TCR beta chains were sequenced in this cohort, and the absence of alpha or paired-chain data limited detectable features. Most TCR sequences were seen in very few donors, while some public TCRs were found in many individuals. Compared with the roughly 700-donor mean, donors in an Asian-associated ancestry cluster had fewer N-insertions in productive TCRs, according to a later genetic analysis. Because HLA typing was unavailable for some donors at each locus, only the typed subset was used in association tests. A cluster of highly shared sequence variants was judged likely to represent a technical artifact of the sequencing pipeline. Some IMGT-functional V segments, including TRBV6-2 and TRBV6-3, could not be told apart with the 87-base-pair reads, so those segments were excluded. According to a later analysis, TCR association rates differed among HLA loci, with DRB1 alleles showing the most associated TCRs and HLA-C alleles showing the fewest. Because counts were too low, 15 to 20 rarely observed V segments, including chromosome 9 orphons, were excluded from the earlier analysis of a few hundred of the donors. When HLA alleles, especially DR and DQ, strongly co-occurred, attributing TCR associations to individual alleles was difficult. V-gene and J-gene trimming of TCR beta chains was associated with a missense DCLRE1C variant in a later genetic analysis, and the association was replicated in an independent cohort. A further reported finding was that TCR beta sequences accurately predicted the HLA-A and HLA-B alleles for most subjects in the first cohort. A later analysis associated 15,000 to 20,000 TCR beta sequences with specific HLA alleles at a false discovery rate of 0.05. Immune exposure information for the cohort was limited to CMV serostatus. According to a later analysis, most CMV-associated TCR beta chains appeared to be HLA-restricted, and the HLA associations seemed to be driven largely by CMV exposure. In a later analysis, several top co-occurrence clusters were reported to appear linked to parvovirus B19, influenza, CMV and Epstein-Barr virus. Presence/absence analyses assumed roughly uniform sequencing depth across donors, an assumption that may not hold. In both the original and validation cohorts, the classifier was reported to diagnose cytomegalovirus status with high specificity and sensitivity. Broadly in line with IMGT annotations, most TCR beta V segments showed up in productive rearrangements about 90% or about 30% of the time in an earlier analysis of several hundred of the donors. In the study, about 150 TCR beta chains were listed as associated with cytomegalovirus.

The library was built by means of the immunoSEQ multiplex PCR assay. For the multiplex PCR, a mixture combining 60 forward primers for TCR Vbeta segments and 13 reverse primers for TCR Jbeta segments was used. The CDR3 region of rearranged TCR beta genes was amplified from genomic DNA by a multiplex PCR assay. Amplified TCR beta libraries were sequenced as 87-base-pair reads on the Illumina HiSeq System. The authors' pipeline ran thus. Across the 500 to 750 repertoires, a later analysis counted about 81 million unique TCR beta chains, around 10 million of which were shared by at least two donors. Raw reads were error-corrected and collapsed into unique sequences with a nearest-neighbor algorithm that merged closely related sequences to remove PCR and sequencing errors. To assign V, D and J gene segments, CDR3 sequences were aligned to IMGT reference sequences. For a sequence to be retained, at least a six-nucleotide match to both a V gene segment and a J gene segment was required. A rearrangement counted as productive if the CDR3 had no stop codons and remained in frame with V and J, and every other rearrangement counted as non-productive. CDR3 was defined by IMGT convention, running from the second conserved V-encoded cysteine to the conserved J-encoded phenylalanine. Sequences without an unambiguous match to a single V gene segment were excluded from the earlier analysis of several hundred of the donors. In an earlier analysis of some 590 of the donors, a V segment was called functional when productive rearrangements were above 56.7%, and segregating when the standard deviation between donors exceeded 5%. To diagnose cytomegalovirus status from the catalog of TCR beta chain sequences, a statistical classification framework was built. In a later analysis, V and J genes were assigned by comparing TCR nucleotide sequences against IMGT/GENE-DB human TR gene sequences. The TCRdist pipeline was used in a later analysis to assign CDR3 sequences and most-parsimonious VDJ recombination scenarios. A later analysis defined each TCR beta chain by its CDR3 amino acid sequence plus V-gene family, and excluded reads lacking a unique V-gene family. As a way to deal with suspected cross-contamination and a sequencing artifact, a later analysis dropped under 600 nucleotide sequences that were highly shared and had low generation probability. In a later analysis, a clonal expansion index was calculated for each public chain from normalized within-repertoire ranks of inferred template counts. A later analysis computed generation probabilities with a VDJ recombination model fitted to out-of-frame rearrangements, and checked the results against IGoR. In a later analysis, hypergeometric tests were used to score TCR-TCR, TCR-HLA and TCR-CMV co-occurrence, with a repertoire-size bias correction applied to TCR pairs. False discovery rates were estimated in a later analysis by permuting HLA or CMV assignments 20 times. In a later analysis, co-occurring TCRs were grouped using DBSCAN, with TCRdist sequence similarity added in when clustering inside HLA-allele-positive subsets. Co-occurrence clustering excluded repertoires with fewer than 30,000 or more than 120,000 public chains, plus five with anomalous nucleotide sharing. Here the immuneACCESS table is served through TCRdb, limited to in-frame sequences with V and J called. Missing clones are a known gap in these copies; in checked studies unresolved V genes cover under half, and the rest lacks a known reason. V, J and clone size derive from that table, while D and trimming were established from the DNA sequence. The sample table holds around 210,000 clones, of which around 79% were seen once. The ten largest account for about 0.37% of the sample.

CDR1 and CDR2 (MRHNA, SNTAGT) derive from the germline V gene. From the cysteine up to the phenylalanine, the CDR3 has a length of 13 residues. The CDR3 DNA has 39 bases and is translated from base 1. V is pared back by 5 bases and J by 5 bases, with 13 bases lying between the germline termini. To note about this clone: The target of this receptor is not known. No qualities accompany the bases; no much larger clone lies one base away.

Recombination connected TRBV6-4 to TRBJ2-7, with no confident D gene call. Input material: PBMCs. This TCR derives from a male donor in good health and CMV-seropositive. This receptor carries the CDR3 CASSLFPRDEQYF. The bases are TGTGCCAGCAGTCTTTTCCCCCGGGACGAGCAGTACTTC.